The rows below give T cell receptor beta chains drawn from one sample of a study of control samples from healthy donors and cancer patients. This table comes from immunoSEQ multiplex PCR, and its TCRdb copy is limited to in-frame clones, with some not included. The sample includes approximately 150,000 clones, around 94% of them seen just once. The sequenced sample consisted of PBMCs. Receptor source: a man between 60 and 75 years old with colorectal cancer. CDR3s include the opening cysteine and the closing phenylalanine or tryptophan. D genes are given only for firm matches. Size is stated for part of the rows, as once, few or many counts, or as a class when the clone is expanded.

NA,TRBJ1-6,TRBD1,TRBV4-1,TGCGCCAGCAGCCAAGTCAGGGGGGGTAATTCACCCCTCCACTTT,CASSQVRGGNSPLHF
NA,TRBJ2-2,TRBD2,TRBV5-1,TGCGCCAGCAGCTTGGGTACGCGGGGGGGCCGAGCCGGGGAGCTGTTTTTT,CASSLGTRGGRAGELFF
once,TRBJ2-1,TRBD1,TRBV11-3,TGTGCCAGCAGCGCAGGACAGGGAGCTTACAATGAGCAGTTCTTC,CASSAGQGAYNEQFF
NA,TRBJ2-7,TRBD1,TRBV3-1/TRBV3-2,TGTGCCAGCAGCCAAGCACAGGGGATCTACGAGCAGTACTTC,CASSQAQGIYEQYF
NA,TRBJ1-1,NA,TRBV3-1/TRBV3-2,TGTGCCAGCAGGCAAGAGGGGGGTCTGGACACTGAAGCTTTCTTT,CASRQEGGLDTEAFF
NA,TRBJ1-3,NA,TRBV6-2/TRBV6-3,TGTGCCAGCAGTTACTCGAAGGACACCATATATTTT,CASSYSKDTIYF
NA,TRBJ1-6,TRBD1,TRBV6-1,TGTGCCAGCAGTGAATTCAGGACAGGTGCGAATTCACCCCTCCACTTT,CASSEFRTGANSPLHF
NA,TRBJ2-4,NA,TRBV6-5,TGTGCCAGCAGTTTATACCTGACAGGTTACAAAAACATTCAGTACTTC,CASSLYLTGYKNIQYF
NA,TRBJ1-2,NA,TRBV6-6,TGTGCCAGCAGTTACGCACAGGGTTCGAACTATGGCTACACCTTC,CASSYAQGSNYGYTF
NA,TRBJ2-3,TRBD2,TRBV2,TGTGCCAGCAGGGCTAGCGGATCCACAGATACGCAGTATTTT,CASRASGSTDTQYF
once,TRBJ1-2,NA,TRBV2,TGTGCCAGCAGTGGCGAATCCGATTATGGCTACACCTTC,CASSGESDYGYTF
NA,TRBJ1-1,NA,TRBV5-4,TGTGCCAGCAGCTTGGGGCGGGGAACGGCTTTGAACACTGAAGCTTTCTTT,CASSLGRGTALNTEAFF
NA,TRBJ1-3,TRBD1,TRBV6-5,TGTGCCAGCAGTCTACAGGGGACTGGAAACACCATATATTTT,CASSLQGTGNTIYF
NA,TRBJ1-1,NA,TRBV7-9,TGTGCCAGCAGCTTAGCCCAATGGTCCCGGAGGGAAGCTTTCTTT,CASSLAQWSRREAFF
NA,TRBJ1-2,NA,TRBV11-2,TGTGCCAGCTCGGCCGTAGGGGATGGCTACACCTTC,CASSAVGDGYTF
NA,TRBJ2-7,NA,TRBV7-2,TGTGCCAGCAGCTTCTCAGGGTACGAGCAGTACTTC,CASSFSGYEQYF
NA,TRBJ1-2,NA,TRBV28,TGTGCCAGCAGTATGACAGTTAACTATGGCTACACCTTC,CASSMTVNYGYTF
NA,TRBJ2-2,NA,TRBV5-4,TGTGCCAGCAGCTGGACGGAGACCGGGGAGCTGTTTTTT,CASSWTETGELFF
NA,TRBJ2-1,TRBD2,TRBV28,TGTGCCAGCAGTTTGGGACTAGCGGGGGGGCCGACGTCCTACAATGAGCAGTTCTTC,CASSLGLAGGPTSYNEQFF
NA,TRBJ1-3,TRBD1,TRBV5-1,TGCGCCAGCAGCGCTGGACAGGGAAGATCTGGAAACACCATATATTTT,CASSAGQGRSGNTIYF
NA,TRBJ1-2,NA,TRBV7-9,TGTGCCAGCAGCTTAGCCCGGACGGCGAACTATGGCTACACCTTC,CASSLARTANYGYTF
NA,TRBJ1-2,TRBD1,TRBV3-1/TRBV3-2,TGTGCCAGCAGCCCCGGGACAGGGGCCAATGGCTACACCTTC,CASSPGTGANGYTF
NA,TRBJ1-1,NA,TRBV5-5,TGTGCCAGCAGTTACACTAGGACTACCAACACTGAAGCTTTCTTT,CASSYTRTTNTEAFF
NA,TRBJ1-1,TRBD1,TRBV9,TGTGCCAGCAGCGTAGAACAGGGGGGGAACACTGAAGCTTTCTTT,CASSVEQGGNTEAFF
NA,TRBJ2-7,TRBD2,TRBV5-1,TGCGCCAGCAGCGCTGGGACTAGCGCTACCTACGAGCAGTACTTC,CASSAGTSATYEQYF
NA,TRBJ2-3,TRBD1,TRBV5-1,TGCGCCAGCAGCTTCGGGACAGGGGGCTTCACAGATACGCAGTATTTT,CASSFGTGGFTDTQYF
NA,TRBJ2-3,TRBD2,TRBV7-2,TGTGCCAGCAGCCGCCAGCAGAGCGGGGGGGCAGGGGATACGCAGTATTTT,CASSRQQSGGAGDTQYF
NA,TRBJ1-6,NA,TRBV5-1,TGCGCCAGCAGGGAGCGGACGGGTAATTCACCCCTCCACTTT,CASRERTGNSPLHF
NA,TRBJ1-2,TRBD1,TRBV19,TGTGCCAGTAGGATCCGGGACAGGGGGCAAGGCTACACCTTC,CASRIRDRGQGYTF
NA,TRBJ2-3,NA,TRBV5-4,TGTGCCAGCAGCTTGGTATTGGGGGGTTCAGATACGCAGTATTTT,CASSLVLGGSDTQYF
NA,TRBJ2-7,NA,TRBV6-2/TRBV6-3,TGTGCCAGCACCCCTGCGTATCGGGCTCACGGGTCCTACGAGCAGTACTTC,CASTPAYRAHGSYEQYF
NA,TRBJ2-7,TRBD2,TRBV11-2,TGTGCCAGCAGCTCCCAAGCGGGGGGCTCCTACGAGCAGTACTTC,CASSSQAGGSYEQYF
NA,TRBJ2-2,NA,TRBV20-1,TGCAGTGCTAGTAGGGACATTTCGAACACCGGGGAGCTGTTTTTT,CSASRDISNTGELFF
NA,TRBJ2-5,NA,TRBV30,TGTGCCTGGAGGGACAAGGGGTTGGAGACCCAGTACTTC,CAWRDKGLETQYF
NA,TRBJ1-5,NA,TRBV5-5,TGTGCCAGCAGCATTAACAGGGCCCTCGGGCAGCCCCAGCATTTT,CASSINRALGQPQHF
NA,TRBJ1-2,NA,TRBV2,TGTGCCAGCAGGGAAGACCCAGGGGCCCCGCTTAACTATGGCTACACCTTC,CASREDPGAPLNYGYTF
NA,TRBJ1-1,TRBD1,TRBV10-3,TGTGCCATCAGTGGCGACAGGGTAGGAGGGAACACTGAAGCTTTCTTT,CAISGDRVGGNTEAFF
NA,TRBJ2-1,NA,TRBV25-1,TGTGCCAGCAGTGAGCAGGGATCTGAGCAGTTCTTC,CASSEQGSEQFF
few,TRBJ2-3,NA,TRBV5-1,TGCGCCAGCAGCTTGGATAGAAGGTATACGCAGTATTTT,CASSLDRRYTQYF
NA,TRBJ2-7,NA,TRBV6-5,TGTGCCAGCACCTCGGGAGGGGGCAGTTACGAGCAGTACTTC,CASTSGGGSYEQYF
NA,TRBJ2-6,NA,TRBV9,TGTGCCAGCAGCGAAATGACTGGGGCCAACGTCCTGACTTTC,CASSEMTGANVLTF
NA,TRBJ2-7,TRBD1,TRBV19,TGTGCCAGTAGTATAGGGATGGGACAGAGATCCTACGAGCAGTACTTC,CASSIGMGQRSYEQYF
NA,TRBJ1-1,TRBD1,TRBV4-3,TGCGCCAGCAGCCAGTCCGGACAGGGTAACACTGAAGCTTTCTTT,CASSQSGQGNTEAFF
NA,TRBJ2-7,TRBD2,TRBV4-1,TGCGCCAGCAGCGCTACCCCTAGCGGGGGGGCCTACGAGCAGTACTTC,CASSATPSGGAYEQYF
NA,TRBJ1-3,TRBD1,TRBV11-2,TGTGCCAGCAGGGACAGGGGGAATGGAAACACCATATATTTT,CASRDRGNGNTIYF